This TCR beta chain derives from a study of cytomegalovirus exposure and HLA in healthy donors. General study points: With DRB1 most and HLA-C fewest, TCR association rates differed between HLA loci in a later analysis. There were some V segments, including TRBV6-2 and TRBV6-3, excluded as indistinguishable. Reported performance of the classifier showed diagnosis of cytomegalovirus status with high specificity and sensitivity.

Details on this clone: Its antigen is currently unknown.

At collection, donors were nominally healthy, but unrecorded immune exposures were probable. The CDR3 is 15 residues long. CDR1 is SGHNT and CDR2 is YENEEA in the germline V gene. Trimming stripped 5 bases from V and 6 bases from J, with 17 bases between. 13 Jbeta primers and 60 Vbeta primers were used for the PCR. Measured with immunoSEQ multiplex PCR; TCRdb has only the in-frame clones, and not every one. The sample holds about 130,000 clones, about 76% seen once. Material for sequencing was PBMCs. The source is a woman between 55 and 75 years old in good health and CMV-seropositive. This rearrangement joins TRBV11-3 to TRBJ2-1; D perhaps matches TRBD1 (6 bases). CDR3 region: CASSAYSGTTNEQFF. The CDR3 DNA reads TGTGCCAGCAGCGCGTACTCGGGGACAACCAATGAGCAGTTCTTC.